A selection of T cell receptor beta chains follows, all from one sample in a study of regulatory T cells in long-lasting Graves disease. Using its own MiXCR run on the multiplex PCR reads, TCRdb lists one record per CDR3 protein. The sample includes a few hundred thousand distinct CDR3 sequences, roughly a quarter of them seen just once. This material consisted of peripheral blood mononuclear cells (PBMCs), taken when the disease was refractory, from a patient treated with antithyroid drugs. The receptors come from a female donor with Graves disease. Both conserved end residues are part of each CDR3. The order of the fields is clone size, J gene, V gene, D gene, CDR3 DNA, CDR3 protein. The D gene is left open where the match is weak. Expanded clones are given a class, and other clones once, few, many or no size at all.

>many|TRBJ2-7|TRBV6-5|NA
TGTGCCAGCAGTTACTCCCAGGGAAAGGGGCAGTACTTC
CASSYSQGKGQYF
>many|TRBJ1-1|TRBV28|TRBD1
TGTGCCAGCAGTTTCCCCGATTGGGACAGTTTGACCCCCATGAACACTGAAGCTTTCTTT
CASSFPDWDSLTPMNTEAFF
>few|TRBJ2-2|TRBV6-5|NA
TGTGCCAGCAGTTACTCCCGGGGGAACACCGGGGAGCTGTTTTTT
CASSYSRGNTGELFF
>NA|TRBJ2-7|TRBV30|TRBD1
TGTGCCTGGAGTGTGAGGGGACAGGGCTGGGCCTACGAGCAGTACTTC
CAWSVRGQGWAYEQYF
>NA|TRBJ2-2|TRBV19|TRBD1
TGTGCCAGTACCCCAGGGGGCACCGGGGAGCTGTTTTTT
CASTPGGTGELFF
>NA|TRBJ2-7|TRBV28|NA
TGTGCCAGCAGTCCTCGGACATACACCTACGAGCAGTACTTC
CASSPRTYTYEQYF
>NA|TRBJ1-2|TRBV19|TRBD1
TGTGCCAGTACTCTCACAGGGGAGGGCTATGGCTACACCTTC
CASTLTGEGYGYTF
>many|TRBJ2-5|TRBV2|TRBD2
TGTGCCAGCAGGCCACGACTAGCGGGAGTAGGAGAGACCCAGTACTTC
CASRPRLAGVGETQYF
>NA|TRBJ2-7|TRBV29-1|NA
TGCAGCGTTGGTGGCGGGGGCGGCTACGAGCAGTACTTC
CSVGGGGGYEQYF
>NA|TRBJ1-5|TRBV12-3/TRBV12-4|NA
TGTGCCAGCACCCTATCCTCGAGGGTGGATCAGCCCCAGCATTTT
CASTLSSRVDQPQHF
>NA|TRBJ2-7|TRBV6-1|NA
TGTGCCAGCAGACAAATGGGGCAGTACTTC
CASRQMGQYF
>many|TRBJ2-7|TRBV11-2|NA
TGTGCCAGCAGCTTAGAAACAGGGCCCAACTACGAGCAGTACTTC
CASSLETGPNYEQYF
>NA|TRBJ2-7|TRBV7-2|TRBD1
TGTGCCAGCAGCTCGGGATCAGGGGGCGCAGCCGCCCACTTC
CASSSGSGGAAAHF
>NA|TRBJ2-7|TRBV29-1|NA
TGCAGCGTCGAGGTGGCGGGGTACGAGCAGTACTTC
CSVEVAGYEQYF
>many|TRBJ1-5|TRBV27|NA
TGTGCCAGCAGTTTCGGCAAAAGCAATCAGCCCCAGCATTTT
CASSFGKSNQPQHF
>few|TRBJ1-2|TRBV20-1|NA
TGCAGTGCTAGAGATCGCTCGAGGGGGAACTATGGCTACACCTTC
CSARDRSRGNYGYTF
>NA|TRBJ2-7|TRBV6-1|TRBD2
TGTGCTATGGGACTATACGAGCAGTACTTC
CAMGLYEQYF
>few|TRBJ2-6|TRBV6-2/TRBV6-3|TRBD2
TGTGCCAGCAGTCGCGGACTAGCTGGCTCTGGGGCCAACGTCCTGACTTTC
CASSRGLAGSGANVLTF
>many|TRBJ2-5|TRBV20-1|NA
TGCAGTGCCAGCGGACAGCAAGAGACCCAGTACTTC
CSASGQQETQYF
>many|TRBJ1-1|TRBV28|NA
TGTGCCAGCACCTCAGACCCGGACACTGAAGCTTTCTTT
CASTSDPDTEAFF
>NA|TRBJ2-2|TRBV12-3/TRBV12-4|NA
TGTGCCAGCAGGGAGGGGGGGAACACCGGGGAGCTGTTTTTT
CASREGGNTGELFF
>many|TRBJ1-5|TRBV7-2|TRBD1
TGTGCCAGCAGCGCGACAGGGGGCATGAGGCAGCCCCAGCATTTT
CASSATGGMRQPQHF
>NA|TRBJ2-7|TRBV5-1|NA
TGCGCCAGCAGCTTGGAAGCTGTCGGCGAGCAGTACTTC
CASSLEAVGEQYF
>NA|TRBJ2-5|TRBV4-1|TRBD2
TGCGCCAGCAGCCAAGGCTTATCTAGCGGGAGAGGGGAGACCCAGTACTTC
CASSQGLSSGRGETQYF
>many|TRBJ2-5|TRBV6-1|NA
TGTGCCAGCAGCGCGGGTCCTGGGGCCCAAGAGACCCAGTACTTC
CASSAGPGAQETQYF
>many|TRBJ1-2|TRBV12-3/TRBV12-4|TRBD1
TGTGCCAGCAGCGACAGGGACAAGGGGCCCTATGGCTACACCTTC
CASSDRDKGPYGYTF
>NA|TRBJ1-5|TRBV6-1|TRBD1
TGTGCCAGCAGACCGACAGGGGCAAGCAATCAGCCCCAGCATTTT
CASRPTGASNQPQHF
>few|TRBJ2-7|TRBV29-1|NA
TGCAGCGTTGGGGGAGCGGAATTCTCCTACGAGCAGTACTTC
CSVGGAEFSYEQYF
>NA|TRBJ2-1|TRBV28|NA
TGTGCCAGCAGCCCTCAGCTAGCCGGGACCTACAATGAGCAGTTCTTC
CASSPQLAGTYNEQFF
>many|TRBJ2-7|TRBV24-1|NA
TGTGCCACCAGTGATTTTGGCTACTCCTACGAGCAGTACTTC
CATSDFGYSYEQYF
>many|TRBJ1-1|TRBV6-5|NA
TGTGCCAGCAGTTACTATAGTTCGAGCACTGAAGCTTTCTTT
CASSYYSSSTEAFF
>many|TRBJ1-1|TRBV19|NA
TGTGCCAGTAGTAAGACCGGGACACGCTTTGGGATAGGTGACACTGAAGCTTTCTTT
CASSKTGTRFGIGDTEAFF
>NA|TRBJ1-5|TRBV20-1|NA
TGCAGTGCGCTCGGGACATCCAAGGTTAGCAATCAGCCCCAGCATTTT
CSALGTSKVSNQPQHF
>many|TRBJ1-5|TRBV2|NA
TGTGCCAGCAGTGGTGCCCTTAGCAATCAGCCCCAGCATTTT
CASSGALSNQPQHF
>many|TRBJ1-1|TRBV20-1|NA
TGCAGTGCTAGACCAATGAACACTGAAGCTTTCTTT
CSARPMNTEAFF
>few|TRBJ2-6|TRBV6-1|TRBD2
TGTGCCAGCAGTCCCGGGGGGGAGGCTGGGGCCAACGTCCTGACTTTC
CASSPGGEAGANVLTF
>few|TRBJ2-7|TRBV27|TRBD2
TGTGCCAGCAGTTCCAATCTAGCGGGAGGGCCCCAGTACTTC
CASSSNLAGGPQYF
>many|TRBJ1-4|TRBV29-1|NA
TGCAGCGTTGAATCCCCAGGTGAAGGAACTAATGAAAAACTGTTTTTT
CSVESPGEGTNEKLFF
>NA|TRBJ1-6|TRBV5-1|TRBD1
TGCGCCAGCAGCTTGGCGGGACAGGGATTTGGTCCACCCCTCCACTTT
CASSLAGQGFGPPLHF
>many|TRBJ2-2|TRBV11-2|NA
TGTGCCAGCAGCCCGGGACAGAACACCGGGGAGCTGTTTTTT
CASSPGQNTGELFF